This T cell receptor beta chain was recorded in a study of blood T cell repertoires in COVID-19. Assay used: immunoSEQ multiplex PCR; TCRdb lists only in-frame clones, some missing. The sample has some 180,000 clones; about 83% are singletons. The CDR3 contains 15 residues. CDR1 is SGHRS and CDR2 is YFSETQ in the germline V gene. Trimming took 4 bases from V and 4 from J; bases not matched to a gene: 3. This chain uses TRBV5-1 with TRBJ2-5; 14 nucleotides align to TRBD2. Sequenced: peripheral blood. The source of this sequence is a woman aged 80 or older with COVID-19, enrolled during active disease. DNA for the CDR3: TGCGCCAGCAGCCAAGGGACTAGCGGGAGAGAGACCCAGTACTTC. Residues: CASSQGTSGRETQYF.